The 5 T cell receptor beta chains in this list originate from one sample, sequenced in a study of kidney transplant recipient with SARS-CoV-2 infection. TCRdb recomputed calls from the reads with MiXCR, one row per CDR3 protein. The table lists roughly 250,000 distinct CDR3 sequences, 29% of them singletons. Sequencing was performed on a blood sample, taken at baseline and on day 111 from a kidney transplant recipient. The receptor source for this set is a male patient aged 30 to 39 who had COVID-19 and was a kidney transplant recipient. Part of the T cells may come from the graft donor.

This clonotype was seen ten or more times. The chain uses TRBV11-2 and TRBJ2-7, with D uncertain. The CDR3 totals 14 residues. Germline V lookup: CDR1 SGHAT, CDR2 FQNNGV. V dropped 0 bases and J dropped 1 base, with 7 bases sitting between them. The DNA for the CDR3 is TGTGCCAGCAGCTTAGAGGCTTATTCCTACGAGCAGTACTTC. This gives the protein CASSLEAYSYEQYF.

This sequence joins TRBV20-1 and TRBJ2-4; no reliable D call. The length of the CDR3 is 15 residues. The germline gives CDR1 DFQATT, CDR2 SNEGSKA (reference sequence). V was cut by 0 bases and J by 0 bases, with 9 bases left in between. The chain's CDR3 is CSARDKGVAKNIQYF. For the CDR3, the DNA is TGCAGTGCTAGAGATAAAGGCGTAGCCAAAAACATTCAGTACTTC.

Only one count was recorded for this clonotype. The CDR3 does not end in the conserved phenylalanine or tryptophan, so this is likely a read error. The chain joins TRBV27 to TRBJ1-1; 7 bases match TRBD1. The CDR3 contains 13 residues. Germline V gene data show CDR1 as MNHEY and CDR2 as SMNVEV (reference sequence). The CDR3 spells CAGSWDRNTEAFS. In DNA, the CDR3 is TGTGCCGGCAGTTGGGACAGGAACACTGAAGCTTTCTCT.

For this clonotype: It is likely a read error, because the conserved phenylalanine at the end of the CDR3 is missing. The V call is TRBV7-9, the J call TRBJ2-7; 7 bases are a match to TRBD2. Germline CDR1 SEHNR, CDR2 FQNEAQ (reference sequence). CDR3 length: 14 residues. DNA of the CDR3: TGTGCCAGTAGCTTAGGGGACTACCCCTACGAGCAGTACTTA. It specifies CASSLGDYPYEQYL.

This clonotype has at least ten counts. The CDR3 here is CASSLVLGGRSGEQFF. As DNA, the CDR3 is TGTGCCAGCAGCTTAGTTTTGGGGGGCAGATCGGGTGAGCAGTTCTTC. The chain recombines TRBV11-2 with TRBJ2-1; TRBD1 or TRBD2 may be the D gene (6 bases each). Germline-derived CDR1 and CDR2 are SGHAT and FQNNGV. This CDR3 has 16 residues. Trimming removed 1 base from V and 9 bases from J, with 19 bases in between.